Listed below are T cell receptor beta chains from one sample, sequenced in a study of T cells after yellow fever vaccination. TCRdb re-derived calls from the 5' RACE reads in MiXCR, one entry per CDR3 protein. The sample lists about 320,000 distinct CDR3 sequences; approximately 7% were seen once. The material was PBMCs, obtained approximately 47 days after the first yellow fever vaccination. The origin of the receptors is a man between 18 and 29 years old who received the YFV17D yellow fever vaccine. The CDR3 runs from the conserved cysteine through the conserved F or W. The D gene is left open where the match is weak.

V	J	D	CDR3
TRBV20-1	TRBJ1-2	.	CSARDSGFNYGYTF
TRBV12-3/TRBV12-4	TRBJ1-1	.	CASGGGVPRIEAFF
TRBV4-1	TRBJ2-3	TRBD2	CASSLTSGGLYTQYF
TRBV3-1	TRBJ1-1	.	CASSPREAQGTEAFF
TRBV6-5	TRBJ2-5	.	CASSLRGFGPSEETQYF
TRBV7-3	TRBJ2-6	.	CASSFRGGGANVLTF
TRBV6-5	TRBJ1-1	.	CASSYAQNTEAFF
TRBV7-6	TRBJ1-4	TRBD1	CASSLRGGFEKLFF
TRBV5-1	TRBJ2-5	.	CASSFEDYYQETQYF
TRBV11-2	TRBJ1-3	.	CASSPRGARIGNTIYF
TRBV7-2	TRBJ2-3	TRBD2	CASSLPLAGGDTQYF
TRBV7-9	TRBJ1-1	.	CASSLVTGVTEAFF
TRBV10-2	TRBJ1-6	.	CATSTRAPGSPLHF
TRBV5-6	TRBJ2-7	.	CASSLGLGPTDHEQYF
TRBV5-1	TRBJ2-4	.	CASSSQTQGNIQYF
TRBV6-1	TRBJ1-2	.	CASRGGGTYGYTF
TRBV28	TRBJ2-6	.	CATKLAASEPGANVLTF
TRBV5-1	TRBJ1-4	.	CASSLSGGEKLFF
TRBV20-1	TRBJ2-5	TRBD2	CSARLAGDLQETQYF
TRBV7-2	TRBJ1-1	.	CASRPPGGGEAFF
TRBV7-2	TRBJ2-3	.	CASSRTGMDTQYF
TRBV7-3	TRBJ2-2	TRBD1	CASSQTGQGEIGELFF
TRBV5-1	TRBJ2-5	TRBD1	CASSSSPGQIQETQYF
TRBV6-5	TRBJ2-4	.	CASSSLGLSKNIQYF
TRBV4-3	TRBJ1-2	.	CASSPRLLGGYTF
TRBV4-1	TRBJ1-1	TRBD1	CASSHRQGFWNTEAFF
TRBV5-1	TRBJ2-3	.	CASSLLPTTTTDTQYF
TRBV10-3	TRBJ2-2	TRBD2	CAISEGAGDTGELFF
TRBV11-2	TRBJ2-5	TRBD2	CASSGGAGLHSLETQYF
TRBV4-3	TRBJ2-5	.	CASSQVRLGSSAQYF
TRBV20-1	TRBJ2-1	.	CSARGSRQAYNEQFF
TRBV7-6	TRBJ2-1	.	CASSSGPMNEQFF
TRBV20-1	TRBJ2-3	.	CSARSLARRAYSVTDTQYF
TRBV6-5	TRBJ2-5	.	CASSSSAAGGTQYF
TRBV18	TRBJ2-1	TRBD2	CASSPPGRGAYNEQFF